Listed here are 8 T cell receptor beta chains from one sample, sequenced in a study of CD8+CD57+ T cells in acquired aplastic anemia. An expansion of CD8+CD57+ cells by flow cytometry had been shown in patients chosen for sequencing. Genomic DNA templated the TCR beta VDJ and CDR3 profiling. TCRdb re-analysed the reads in MiXCR, keeping a single row per CDR3 protein. The sample includes under 200,000 distinct CDR3 sequences, around half of them seen just once. Sequenced input: sorted CD4+, CD8+, or CD8+CD57+ T cells (not recorded which) from PBMCs. All receptors come from a human donor with aplastic anemia.

This chain connects TRBV15 to TRBJ2-1; no firm D call. Per the germline V gene, CDR1 is LNHNV and CDR2 is YYDKDF (reference sequence). Trimming pared 1 base from V and 9 bases from J, leaving 13 bases between. This CDR3 comprises 14 residues. As DNA, the CDR3 is TGTGCCACCAGCAGAGGAAGGACGTTGCGTGAGCAGTTCTTC. This encodes CATSRGRTLREQFF.

The V gene is TRBV27, the J gene TRBJ2-7; perhaps TRBD1 as D (6 bases). Trimming left V 3 bases short and J 6 bases short, with 12 bases between. The germline gives CDR1 MNHEY, CDR2 SMNVEV (reference sequence). CDR3 length: 13 amino acids. CDR3 protein: CASSFTGLTEQYF. DNA of the CDR3: TGTGCCAGCAGTTTCACAGGGCTTACCGAGCAGTACTTC.

The rearrangement links TRBV5-1 to TRBJ2-7; D possibly corresponds to TRBD2 (6 bases). This CDR3 contains 12 residues. Looked up from germline, CDR1 is SGHRS and CDR2 is YFSETQ. The V and J ends lost 4 bases and 6 bases respectively, with 11 bases between them. The CDR3 region has the DNA TGCGCCAGCAGCGGGGGGACTGCCGAGCAGTACTTC. The encoded protein is CASSGGTAEQYF. Full variable domain (outside the CDR3, taken from reference TRBV5-1 and TRBJ2-7): KAGVTQTPRYLIKTRGQQVTLSCSPISGHRSVSWYQQTPGQGLQFLFEYFSETQRNKGNFPGRFSGRQFSNSRSEMNVSTLELGDSALYLCASSGGTAEQYFGPGTRLTVT.

This clonotype was recorded once. Sequence at one end of the junction differs from germline and may be a read error. J is TRBJ2-1 and V is TRBV11-2; TRBD1 might be the D (5 bases). Germline-derived CDR1 and CDR2 are SGHAT and FQNNGV. CDR3 length: 14 amino acids. CDR3 sequence reads: CAGSTPKGYNEQFF. In nucleotides, the CDR3 is TGTGCCGGCAGCACTCCGAAGGGGTACAATGAGCAGTTCTTC.

The V gene is TRBV2, the J gene TRBJ2-1; D may be TRBD1 or TRBD2 (5 bases each). Germline loops: CDR1 SNHLY, CDR2 FYNNEI. The CDR3 is 14 residues long. Trimming pared 8 bases from V and 3 bases from J, leaving 14 bases between. As DNA, the CDR3 is TGTGCCAGCCTATCGGGACGGGGCTACAATGAGCAGTTCTTC. The encoded protein is CASLSGRGYNEQFF. Full variable domain (remainder filled in from reference TRBV2 and TRBJ2-1): EPEVTQTPSHQVTQMGQEVILRCVPISNHLYFYWYRQILGQKVEFLVSFYNNEISEKSEIFDDQFSVERPDGSNFTLKIRSTKLEDSAMYFCASLSGRGYNEQFFGPGTRLTVL.

At least ten counts were recorded for this clonotype. This chain connects TRBV6-1 to TRBJ2-7, with a tentative D call TRBD1 (5 bases). CDR1 is MNHNS, CDR2 SASEGT, per germline. The CDR3 contains 13 residues. Trimming cost V 3 bases and J 6 bases, with 12 bases left between them. CDR3 sequence: CASSDSDSSEQYF. The CDR3 nucleotides read TGTGCCAGCAGTGACAGTGACAGTTCCGAGCAGTACTTC.

This rearrangement joins TRBV30 to TRBJ2-7; 8 positions agree with TRBD2. The CDR3 is 14 residues long. Germline CDR1 is GTSNPN and CDR2 is SVGIG (reference sequence). Trimming at V came to 6 bases and at J to 2 bases, leaving 9 bases not matched to a gene. CDR3 nucleotide sequence: TGTGCCTGTCTACCGGGACTAGGGGCCTACGAGCAGTACTTC. Protein sequence: CACLPGLGAYEQYF.

The rearrangement uses TRBV20-1 and TRBJ1-2; D is possibly TRBD1 (5 bases). This CDR3 spans 13 amino acids. Between the trimmed V and J ends, which lost 0 bases and 8 bases, there was a span of 13 bases. CDR1 DFQATT and CDR2 SNEGSKA come from the germline V gene (reference sequence). The CDR3 bases are TGCAGTGCTAGAGATTCAGGGAGCCTAGGCTACACCTTC. Amino acid sequence: CSARDSGSLGYTF.